The 12 T cell receptor beta chains given below trace back to one sample, sequenced in a study of shared clonotypes between healthy human individuals. This table comes from immunoSEQ multiplex PCR, and its TCRdb copy is limited to in-frame clones, with some not included. Seen here are about 2.3 million clones, over 90% observed once, and the top ten hold about 0.39%. The sequenced sample was naive CD4+ T cells from PBMCs. As to subset: CD45RA+ positively selected. The receptors come from a man aged 18 to 29 in good health. Some clones in this sample may be carry-over from other donors' samples.

The rearrangement links TRBV15 to TRBJ2-7; TRBD2 matches 8 bases. CDR3 length: 15 residues. Per germline, CDR1 LNHNV and CDR2 YYDKDF (reference sequence). V dropped 5 bases and J dropped 1; count of bases not matched to a gene: 7. The CDR3 protein is CATSVNSGISYEQYF. CDR3 bases: TGTGCCACCAGCGTTAATAGCGGGATTTCCTACGAGCAGTACTTC.

J is TRBJ2-3 and V is TRBV5-5; 11 positions agree with TRBD1. Germline assignment: CDR1 SGHKS and CDR2 YYEKEE (reference sequence). The CDR3 is 16 amino acids. V shed 2 bases and J 3 bases; nucleotides not matched to a gene: 5. CDR3 nucleotides: TGTGCCAGCAGCTTACACGGGACAGGGGGGACAGATACGCAGTATTTT. Protein sequence: CASSLHGTGGTDTQYF.

The V and J genes are TRBV2 and TRBJ1-4; D ambiguous. Germline V CDR1 and CDR2: SNHLY, FYNNEI. CDR3 length: 12 residues. Trimming took off 3 bases at V and 2 bases at J, with 1 base between the two ends. The CDR3 bases are TGTGCCAGCAGTGAGACTAATGAAAAACTGTTTTTT. Amino acids: CASSETNEKLFF.

The rearrangement joins TRBV29-1 to TRBJ2-5; 10 bases are a match to TRBD2. The CDR3 has 14 residues. J gave up 4 bases and V 6 bases, and 8 bases lay outside the gene matches. Germline values: CDR1 SQVTM, CDR2 ANQGSEA. CDR3 loop: CSVLAGVKGETQYF. The CDR3, as DNA: TGCAGCGTCCTAGCGGGAGTTAAGGGAGAGACCCAGTACTTC.

This chain joins TRBV5-1 and TRBJ2-2, with TRBD2 matching over 14 bases. Trimming took 3 bases from V and 1 from J; bases not matched to a gene: 11. CDR1 is SGHRS, CDR2 YFSETQ, per germline. This CDR3 has 20 residues. This CDR3 is CASSSHGTSGSILNTGELFF. The CDR3 coding sequence is TGCGCCAGCAGCTCACACGGGACTAGCGGGAGTATTTTGAACACCGGGGAGCTGTTTTTT.

This CDR3 is CASILDREGYGYTF. Written as DNA, the CDR3 is TGTGCCAGCATTCTCGACAGGGAGGGCTATGGCTACACCTTC. The rearrangement joins TRBV16 to TRBJ1-2, with 7 bases identical to TRBD1. Germline V gene data show CDR1 as KGHSY and CDR2 as FQNENV. This CDR3 contains 14 residues. With V trimmed by 7 bases and J by 4 bases, 9 bases remained unmatched.

Worth noting for this clone: At the DNA level, this CDR3 is encoded by other sequences in the same sample as well. The chain joins TRBV28 to TRBJ1-5; D is ambiguous. The length of the CDR3 is 12 residues. Trimming took 6 bases from V and 5 from J, leaving 8 bases between them. Germline CDR1 MDHEN, CDR2 SYDVKM. CDR3 DNA: TGTGCCAGCAGGGCGGGGTATCAGCCCCAGCATTTT. Translated: CASRAGYQPQHF.

CDR3 sequence: CASRTSGRYEQYF. The CDR3 DNA sequence: TGTGCCAGCAGGACTAGCGGGAGGTACGAGCAGTACTTC. The chain carries TRBV25-1 and TRBJ2-7, with 13 bases lining up with TRBD2. CDR1 is MGHDK, CDR2 SYGVNS, per germline. The CDR3 contains 13 residues. The ends lost 6 bases at V and 4 bases at J; junction bases unmatched: 0.

The chain has TRBV5-4 and TRBJ2-7, with a weak D call TRBD2 (5 bases). Germline loops: CDR1 SGHNT, CDR2 YYREEE (reference sequence). The CDR3 length is 14 residues. V was pared by 4 bases and J by 0 bases, with 11 bases between. The CDR3 reads CASSQLRDSYEQYF. The CDR3 DNA reads as TGTGCCAGCAGCCAACTGAGGGACTCCTACGAGCAGTACTTC.

This chain uses TRBV11-2 with TRBJ2-7, with a tentative D call TRBD1 (5 bases). Trimming took off 5 bases at V and 0 bases at J, with 14 bases between the two ends. CDR1 and CDR2 (germline): SGHAT, FQNNGV. The CDR3 has 15 amino acids. The CDR3 region has the DNA TGTGCCAGCAGCGCCCAGGGCTCTAGCTCCTACGAGCAGTACTTC. This translates into CASSAQGSSSYEQYF.

The rearrangement joins TRBV15 to TRBJ2-3, with D perhaps given as TRBD1 or TRBD2 (6 bases each). Germline V gene sequence: CDR1 LNHNV, CDR2 YYDKDF (reference sequence). V lost 0 bases and J lost 1, with 8 bases in between. CDR3 length: 15 residues. The CDR3 nucleotides read TGTGCCACCAGCAGAGAGAGGGGGGGCACAGATACGCAGTATTTT. Translating it yields CATSRERGGTDTQYF.

CDR3 amino acids: CASSRLQGAGELFF. CDR3 in DNA: TGTGCCAGTAGTCGCCTCCAGGGAGCCGGGGAGCTGTTTTTT. This chain uses TRBV19 with TRBJ2-2; D is tentatively TRBD1 or TRBD2 (5 bases each). The CDR3 has 14 residues. The germline V gene encodes CDR1 LNHDA and CDR2 SQIVND (reference sequence). The V end lost 5 bases, the J end lost 6 bases, and 13 bases lay between the germline ends.